The 32 T cell receptor beta chains below all came from one sample that was sequenced in a study of radiotherapy plus CTLA-4 blockade in lung cancer. Generated by immunoSEQ multiplex PCR, the TCRdb table keeps only in-frame clones and is missing some. Altogether roughly 100,000 clones are present, more than 70% being singletons, with the ten largest covering under 3%. Sequencing used peripheral blood, obtained from a patient treated with radiotherapy plus ipilimumab. Every receptor here comes from a human donor with non-small cell lung cancer that progressed on radiotherapy plus ipilimumab. Some clones in this sample may be carry-over from other donors' samples.

The chain recombines TRBV7-9 with TRBJ1-2; tentative D call: TRBD1 (5 bases). The CDR3 spans 16 residues. CDR1 is SEHNR, CDR2 FQNEAQ, per germline (reference sequence). V gave up 5 bases and J gave up 0 bases, with 16 bases separating them. The CDR3 DNA is TGTGCCAGCAGCCCCAAAAGGGGTACCTCTAACTATGGCTACACCTTC. Translating it yields CASSPKRGTSNYGYTF.

This chain joins TRBV7-6 and TRBJ1-3; D unclear. This CDR3 has 15 residues. Trimming left V 1 base short and J 0 bases short, with 7 bases between. CDR1 and CDR2 (germline): SGHVS, FNYEAQ. CDR3 sequence: CASSLDLGSGNTIYF. CDR3 nucleotide sequence: TGTGCCAGCAGCTTAGATTTGGGCTCTGGAAACACCATATATTTT.

The V call is TRBV28, the J call TRBJ1-1, with 7 bases that match TRBD1. Germline trimming cut 4 bases from V and 4 bases from J; bases unmatched to any gene: 12. The CDR3 totals 16 residues. Germline lookup yields CDR1 MDHEN and CDR2 SYDVKM. This CDR3 is CASSYPSGQASTEAFF. CDR3 sequence (DNA): TGTGCCAGCAGTTACCCCAGCGGACAGGCGAGCACTGAAGCTTTCTTT.

This chain links TRBV2 with TRBJ1-5; maybe TRBD1 (6 bases). V was trimmed by 6 bases and J by 2 bases, leaving 17 bases between them. The CDR3 consists of 16 residues. The germline V gene encodes CDR1 SNHLY and CDR2 FYNNEI. CDR3 residues: CASRAQTGSGNQPQHF. CDR3 nucleotide sequence: TGTGCCAGCAGAGCGCAAACAGGGTCCGGCAATCAGCCCCAGCATTTT.

This clone occurred a few times. The rearrangement links TRBV2 to TRBJ2-2; D gene ambiguous. Between the trimmed V and J ends, which lost 8 bases and 5 bases, there was a span of 9 bases. The CDR3 has 12 amino acids. Germline loops: CDR1 SNHLY, CDR2 FYNNEI. CDR3 loop: CASEGGTGELFF. In DNA, the CDR3 is TGTGCCAGCGAAGGTGGGACCGGGGAGCTGTTTTTT.

The chain combines TRBV9 with TRBJ1-2, with a possible D match to TRBD1 (6 bases). Trimming took off 0 bases at V and 2 bases at J, with 8 bases between the two ends. Germline V gives CDR1 SGDLS, CDR2 YYNGEE. The CDR3 runs to 14 residues. The CDR3 is CASSVERGNYGYTF. CDR3 coding DNA: TGTGCCAGCAGCGTAGAAAGGGGGAACTATGGCTACACCTTC.

This clone came up once. V is TRBV25-1 and J is TRBJ2-1; D is ambiguous. V was clipped by 3 bases and J by 0 bases, with 9 bases between them. Looked up from germline, CDR1 is MGHDK and CDR2 is SYGVNS. This CDR3 has 15 residues. The CDR3 is CASSDFAHSYNEQFF. CDR3 DNA sequence: TGTGCCAGCAGTGACTTCGCCCACTCCTACAATGAGCAGTTCTTC. The full variable domain, in which reference TRBV25-1 and TRBJ2-1 provide the parts outside the CDR3, is EADIYQTPRYLVIGTGKKITLECSQTMGHDKMYWYQQDPGMELHLIHYSYGVNSTEKGDLSSESTVSRIRTEHFPLTLESARPSHTSQYLCASSDFAHSYNEQFFGPGTRLTVL.

The V and J genes are TRBV2 and TRBJ2-6, with TRBD2 identical over 12 bases. The CDR3 extends over 19 amino acids. V dropped 8 bases and J dropped 0; count of bases not matched to a gene: 11. Germline V gene data show CDR1 as SNHLY and CDR2 as FYNNEI. DNA of the CDR3: TGTGCCAGCGACCCCGGGTCTAGCGGGGGGGCCTCTGGGGCCAACGTCCTGACTTTC. It encodes CASDPGSSGGASGANVLTF.

Details on this clone: Sequence at one end of the junction differs from germline and may be a read error. The genes are TRBV4-2 and TRBJ2-1; TRBD2 might be the D (6 bases). This CDR3 is 16 amino acids long. Germline V lookup: CDR1 LGHNA, CDR2 YNFKEQ. Here the CDR3 DNA reads TGTGCCAGCAGCCAAGATCTCATCGGGGGTACGCGAGAGCAGCTCTTC. This encodes CASSQDLIGGTREQLF.

V and J are TRBV18 and TRBJ1-5; 9 bases agree with TRBD1. CDR3 size: 14 residues. The germline V gene encodes CDR1 KGHSH and CDR2 LQKENI. The ends lost 6 bases at V and 6 bases at J; junction bases unmatched: 6. As DNA, the CDR3 is TGTGCCAGCTCCCCGGACAGGGGTGGTCAGCCCCAGCATTTT. Protein: CASSPDRGGQPQHF.

Concerning this clone: Different DNA sequences within this sample yield the same CDR3. V is TRBV5-4 and J is TRBJ1-3; TRBD1 might be the D (5 bases). The V gene's germline CDR1 is SGHNT and CDR2 YYREEE (reference sequence). There are 12 residues in the CDR3. The V and J ends lost 1 base and 7 bases respectively, with 6 bases between them. CDR3 bases: TGTGCCAGCAGCTTGTGGGGGAACACCATATATTTT. Amino acids: CASSLWGNTIYF.

V gene TRBV14 combines with J gene TRBJ1-1, with TRBD1 matching 7 bases. The length of the CDR3 is 15 residues. Trimming took 2 bases from V and 4 from J; bases not matched to a gene: 7. Looked up from germline, CDR1 is SGHDN and CDR2 is FVKESK. Here the CDR3 reads CASSQLQGRTTEAFF. Written as DNA, the CDR3 is TGTGCCAGCAGCCAACTACAGGGGCGCACCACTGAAGCTTTCTTT.

The chain carries TRBV5-1 and TRBJ2-2, with D hard to call. V lost 8 bases, J lost 8 bases, and 10 bases lay in between. Germline V CDR1 and CDR2: SGHRS, YFSETQ. The CDR3 spans 11 residues. The CDR3 nucleotides are TGCGCCAGTGAAGTAGGTGGGGAGCTGTTTTTT. The encoded protein is CASEVGGELFF.

J is TRBJ2-7 and V is TRBV6-6; 14 positions match TRBD2. The CDR3 loop spans 16 amino acids. V trimming: 2 bases; J trimming: 3 bases; junction bases outside the gene matches: 3. CDR1 is MNHNY, CDR2 SVGAGI, per germline (reference sequence). CDR3 residues: CASSYRTSGGSYEQYF. CDR3 in DNA: TGTGCCAGCAGTTACAGGACTAGCGGGGGGAGCTACGAGCAGTACTTC.

The chain recombines TRBV5-6 with TRBJ2-3, with 12 bases that match TRBD2. The trim removed 2 bases at V and 2 bases at J, leaving 6 bases unmatched. The CDR3 length is 17 residues. From germline, CDR1 is SGHDT and CDR2 YYEEEE. The DNA of the CDR3 is TGTGCCAGCAGCTTCCCTTGGACTAGCGGGGCCACAGATACGCAGTATTTT. Encoded protein: CASSFPWTSGATDTQYF.

This clone has just one count. The chain recombines TRBV7-9 with TRBJ1-2; D perhaps matches TRBD1 (6 bases). V lost 2 bases to trimming and J lost 7 bases, with 23 bases between them. This CDR3 is 17 amino acids long. The germline V gene has CDR1 SEHNR and CDR2 FQNEAQ (reference sequence). CDR3 sequence reads: CASSLLPWGGAAGGYTF. For the CDR3, the DNA is TGTGCCAGCAGCTTACTCCCTTGGGGGGGCGCGGCTGGTGGCTACACCTTC.

The V gene is TRBV10-3, the J gene TRBJ1-1; no reliable D call. Trimming removed 7 bases from V and 4 bases from J, with 16 bases in between. Germline CDR1 ENHRY, CDR2 SYGVKD. This CDR3 is 14 amino acids long. Here the CDR3 DNA reads TGTGCCATCAAATCGACGGGTTTGGCCACTGAAGCTTTCTTT. Translation gives CAIKSTGLATEAFF.

V gene TRBV5-1 combines with J gene TRBJ2-2; D gene uncertain. Germline V gene data show CDR1 as SGHRS and CDR2 as YFSETQ. CDR3 size: 13 residues. The CDR3 coding sequence is TGCGCTCACAGACCCGCGGCGACCGGGGAGCTGTTTTTT. The encoded protein is CAHRPAATGELFF.

This clone was counted between two and nine times. V gene TRBV2 combines with J gene TRBJ2-3; maybe TRBD2 (5 bases). This CDR3 is 14 amino acids long. Deletions cut 5 bases from V and 4 bases from J, with 13 bases between. The germline CDR1 and CDR2 sequences are SNHLY and FYNNEI. This chain's CDR3 is CASSLLARADTQYF. The CDR3 region has the DNA TGTGCCAGCAGTTTGTTAGCGAGGGCAGATACGCAGTATTTT.

There are a few counts of this clone. The chain is built from TRBV10-3 and TRBJ1-1; 7 bases line up with TRBD1. From germline, CDR1 is ENHRY and CDR2 SYGVKD. V trimming: 4 bases; J trimming: 3 bases; junction bases outside the gene matches: 5. CDR3 length: 14 residues. For the CDR3, the DNA is TGTGCCATCAGTGCCGACAGGGTAGACACTGAAGCTTTCTTT. Protein sequence: CAISADRVDTEAFF.

This sequence joins TRBV6-1 and TRBJ2-1; tentatively, D is TRBD2 (6 bases). The CDR3 sequence is 14 residues long. V gave up 6 bases and J gave up 8 bases, with 17 bases separating them. Germline lookup yields CDR1 MNHNS and CDR2 SASEGT. CDR3 residues: CASRLSIGGYEQFF. The DNA for the CDR3 is TGTGCCAGCAGACTTTCTATCGGGGGTTATGAGCAGTTCTTC.

The chain combines TRBV15 with TRBJ2-1; 7 bases match TRBD2. This CDR3 contains 16 residues. Trimming cost V 2 bases and J 0 bases; bases outside gene matches: 4. Germline V gene lookup returns CDR1 LNHNV and CDR2 YYDKDF (reference sequence). The CDR3 is CATSRSGGFSYNEQFF. For the CDR3, the DNA is TGTGCCACCAGCAGATCCGGGGGGTTCTCCTACAATGAGCAGTTCTTC.

This chain joins TRBV29-1 and TRBJ2-2, with no clear D. V lost 5 bases and J lost 5, with 6 bases in between. The length of the CDR3 is 11 residues. In germline, CDR1 is SQVTM, CDR2 ANQGSEA. This chain's CDR3 is CSVPGTGELFF. CDR3 in DNA: TGCAGCGTTCCCGGGACCGGGGAGCTGTTTTTT.

CDR3 sequence reads: CASSPSGTLGDGYTF. CDR3 sequence (DNA): TGTGCCAGCAGCCCCTCTGGGACCCTTGGAGATGGCTACACCTTC. This sequence joins TRBV4-2 and TRBJ1-2, with D possibly matching TRBD1 (5 bases). CDR3 length: 15 amino acids. Trimming took 4 bases from V and 6 from J, leaving 18 bases between them. Germline V gene data show CDR1 as LGHNA and CDR2 as YNFKEQ.

The chain joins TRBV7-6 to TRBJ1-1, with 7 bases fitting TRBD1. The germline V gene encodes CDR1 SGHVS and CDR2 FNYEAQ. This CDR3 has 15 amino acids. The V segment lost 5 bases and the J segment 3 bases; nucleotides outside the gene matches: 9. CDR3 coding DNA: TGTGCCAGCAGCCCCCGAGGACAGGTCGACACTGAAGCTTTCTTT. Its translation: CASSPRGQVDTEAFF.

The rearrangement uses TRBV15 and TRBJ2-7; D remains ambiguous. Trimming removed 4 bases at V and 3 bases at J, with 19 bases between. This CDR3 has 16 amino acids. Germline CDR1 and CDR2: LNHNV and YYDKDF (reference sequence). CDR3 in DNA: TGTGCCACCAGCAAAGACACAAGACGGGCTCTCTACGAGCAGTACTTC. Translating it yields CATSKDTRRALYEQYF.

The chain combines TRBV10-1 with TRBJ1-2, with TRBD1 matching 7 bases. The length of the CDR3 is 13 residues. Germline lookup yields CDR1 WNHNN and CDR2 SYGVQD (reference sequence). V trimming: 6 bases; J trimming: 8 bases; junction bases outside the gene matches: 9. The CDR3 protein is CASSTDRVRGYTF. In DNA, the CDR3 is TGCGCCAGCAGCACAGACAGGGTTCGCGGCTACACCTTC.

The chain carries TRBV11-3 and TRBJ2-2; 7 bases agree with TRBD2. Germline CDR1 reads SGHNT; CDR2 reads YENEEA. The CDR3 spans 16 residues. V was clipped by 5 bases and J by 2 bases; unmatched bases: 8. CDR3 sequence (DNA): TGTGCCAGCAGCATGAGTAGCGGGCGCAACACCGGGGAGCTGTTTTTT. It codes for CASSMSSGRNTGELFF.

This rearrangement joins TRBV6-5 to TRBJ2-3, with 9 positions matching TRBD2. V lost 0 bases, J lost 4 bases, and 2 bases stayed unmatched. Germline values: CDR1 MNHEY, CDR2 SVGAGI. CDR3 length: 15 amino acids. This CDR3 reads CASSYSGLASDTQYF. The CDR3 coding sequence is TGTGCCAGCAGTTACTCGGGACTAGCTTCAGATACGCAGTATTTT.

In its sample, this clone was seen once. The V and J genes are TRBV5-1 and TRBJ2-5, with D tentatively TRBD1 (6 bases). The CDR3 length is 14 residues. CDR1 and CDR2 from the germline V gene are SGHRS and YFSETQ. The ends were cut back, 4 bases at V and 9 bases at J, with 19 bases in the middle. The CDR3 region is CASSPRTETAAQYF. CDR3 DNA: TGCGCCAGCAGCCCAAGGACAGAAACGGCGGCCCAGTACTTC.

The rearrangement links TRBV25-1 to TRBJ2-5, with TRBD1 matching over 8 bases. The V and J ends lost 6 bases and 3 bases, in that order; junction bases with no gene match: 12. The length of the CDR3 is 16 residues. In germline, CDR1 is MGHDK, CDR2 SYGVNS. CDR3 amino acids: CASSDPGAGGKETQYF. The CDR3 region has the DNA TGTGCCAGCAGCGATCCTGGGGCAGGGGGCAAAGAGACCCAGTACTTC.

Only a few counts were recorded for this clone. V and J are TRBV19 and TRBJ1-6, with unresolved D. The CDR3 spans 15 residues. The germline gives CDR1 LNHDA, CDR2 SQIVND (reference sequence). The ends were cut back, 1 base at V and 5 bases at J, with 9 bases in the middle. CDR3 DNA sequence: TGTGCCAGTAGTATAGGAGGAGGGAATAATTCACCCCTCCACTTT. Translation: CASSIGGGNNSPLHF. Filled out from reference TRBV19 and TRBJ1-6, the complete variable domain reads DGGITQSPKYLFRKEGQNVTLSCEQNLNHDAMYWYRQDPGQGLRLIYYSQIVNDFQKGDIAEGYSVSREKKESFPLTVTSAQKNPTAFYLCASSIGGGNNSPLHFGNGTRLTVT.